A single T cell receptor (beta chain) is shown here with its context. Its antigen is not identified. Random hexamers were used to reverse transcribe the RNA input (about 0.5 to 1 ug). Amplification of TCR beta CDR3 used immunoSEQ multiplex PCR across 54 Vbeta and 13 Jbeta. TCRdb redid the calling of the immunoSEQ multiplex PCR reads with MiXCR, one entry per CDR3 protein. The sample has around 190,000 distinct CDR3 sequences; around 94% are singletons. In germline, CDR1 is SGHAT, CDR2 FQNNGV. J was trimmed by 5 bases and V by 4 bases; bases with no gene match: 9. The CDR3 spans 16 residues. Negative isolation was used for CD8+ and CD4+ T cells, and FACS enrichment was applied to TEMRA cells. The data were taken from a study of CD8 T cells in Susac syndrome. Turning to the study itself: Treatment at blood withdrawal was none, corticosteroids, or intravenous immunoglobulin alone in Susac syndrome patients.

Regarding the study as a whole: It was acknowledged by the study that relatively few individuals were included in its TCR sequencing and HLA analysis.

The chain carries TRBV11-2 and TRBJ2-1, with TRBD2 matching 9 bases. This sequence originates from a human donor with Susac syndrome. Sequenced material: CD4+ T cells from PBMCs. The DNA for the CDR3 is TGTGCCAGCAGCTGGTGGAGTAGCGGGGGCAACAATGAGCAGTTCTTC. Its translation: CASSWWSSGGNNEQFF.